This T cell receptor beta chain was recorded in a study of beta chain features in type 1 diabetes. CDR3 length equals 15 residues. From germline, CDR1 is SGDLS and CDR2 YYNGEE. Trimming left V 3 bases short and J 5 bases short, with 18 bases between. Every bit of the isolated RNA underwent reverse transcription, so sequencing read expressed TCRB transcripts. Some clones are missing from TCRdb's copy, which holds only in-frame ones; the method was immunoSEQ multiplex PCR. The data contain 200,000 to 300,000 clones, around 26% of them seen just once; the ten biggest clones take up under 4.5%. Sequencing was carried out using central memory CD4+ T cells from blood. This sequence joins TRBV9 and TRBJ2-7; D perhaps matches TRBD1 (5 bases). The receptor comes from a man in his thirties or forties in good health. The CDR3 sequence: CASSGTATPGNEQYF. As DNA, the CDR3 is TGTGCCAGCAGCGGGACGGCCACCCCAGGGAACGAGCAGTACTTC.